This TCR beta chain came from a study of T cell responses to AZD1222 COVID-19 vaccine. Assay used: immunoSEQ multiplex PCR; TCRdb lists only in-frame clones, some missing. Found here are approximately 110,000 clones, about 85% of them singletons; the top ten hold approximately 6.2%. V lost 2 bases to trimming and J lost 2 bases, with 12 bases between them. The length of the CDR3 is 15 residues. The germline V gene encodes CDR1 ENHRY and CDR2 SYGVKD. This receptor was identified in an adult in good health. Specimen: peripheral blood, collected on day 0 of AZD1222 vaccination. The J gene is TRBJ1-2, the V gene TRBV10-3, with a weak D call TRBD1 (5 bases). The CDR3 loop reads CAISEGRDQNYGYTF. The CDR3 DNA follows: TGTGCCATCAGTGAGGGTAGGGACCAAAACTATGGCTACACCTTC.